A selection of T cell receptor beta chains follows, all from one sample in a study of T cells in Graves' hyperthyroidism and ophthalmopathy. TCRdb re-called the multiplex PCR reads with MiXCR, one entry per CDR3 protein. The repertoire holds about 290,000 distinct CDR3 sequences, with about a sixth as singletons. The sequenced material came from blood. Source of these receptors: a woman aged 55 to 70 with Graves' ophthalmopathy. Both conserved end residues are part of each CDR3. Fields, in order: J gene, V gene, clone size, D gene, CDR3 DNA, CDR3 protein. The D gene is left open where the match is weak. The size of a clone is reported for some rows only, either as once, few or many, or as a class for expanded clones.

>TRBJ1-1|TRBV7-9|many|NA
TGTGCCAGCAGCTTAGCCCGGTTAGGGAACACTGAAGCTTTCTTT
CASSLARLGNTEAFF
>TRBJ1-2|TRBV7-2|many|NA
TGTGCCAGCAGCTTAAATAAGGGGACAAATGGCTACACCTTC
CASSLNKGTNGYTF
>TRBJ2-1|TRBV28|many|TRBD2
TGTGCCAGCACCCTGGGGGGGTACAATGAGCAGTTCTTC
CASTLGGYNEQFF
>TRBJ2-5|TRBV2|NA|NA
TGTGCCAGCAGTCCAGGCCCGACCCAAGAGACCCAGTACTTC
CASSPGPTQETQYF
>TRBJ1-1|TRBV3-1|many|NA
TGTGCCAGCAGCCAAGGGAACGGAATGAACACTGAAGCTTTCTTT
CASSQGNGMNTEAFF
>TRBJ2-5|TRBV14|many|NA
TGTGCCAGCAGCTCCCGGGCTCGCCCTTGGGAGACCCAGTACTTC
CASSSRARPWETQYF
>TRBJ1-1|TRBV12-3/TRBV12-4|NA|NA
TGTGCCAGCAGTTTGCCGACAACGAGGATCACTGAAGCTTTCTTT
CASSLPTTRITEAFF
>TRBJ2-1|TRBV7-9|many|TRBD1
TGTGCCAGCAGTCCCCCGGACAGGGACAATGAGCAGTTCTTC
CASSPPDRDNEQFF
>TRBJ2-5|TRBV5-1|NA|NA
TGCGCCAGCAGCTTAACAGGGTTCCAAGAGACCCAGTACTTC
CASSLTGFQETQYF
>TRBJ2-7|TRBV19|NA|NA
TGTGCCAGTAGTCCTGGGGTAGCGGTCGCCCACGAGCAGTACTTC
CASSPGVAVAHEQYF
>TRBJ2-5|TRBV7-2|many|TRBD2
TGTGCCAGCAGCTCTCAAGGGGGGACTAGCGGAAACCAAGAGACCCAGTACTTC
CASSSQGGTSGNQETQYF
>TRBJ1-1|TRBV6-6|many|NA
TGTGCCAGCAGTTACTCGAAGTTCGTCTTGTACACTGAAGCTTTCTTT
CASSYSKFVLYTEAFF
>TRBJ1-3|TRBV6-1|few|NA
TGTGCCAGCATTACAGGAACAACCATATATTTT
CASITGTTIYF
>TRBJ2-2|TRBV29-1|few|NA
TGCAGCGTCGCCCCCGGGACACCCGGGGAGCTGTTTTTT
CSVAPGTPGELFF
>TRBJ1-3|TRBV7-9|few|NA
TGTGCCAGCAGCCAGGGGTACTCTGGAAACACCATATATTTT
CASSQGYSGNTIYF
>TRBJ2-7|TRBV7-6|NA|NA
TGTGCCAGCAGCCCTATAGGGTACGAGCAGTACTTC
CASSPIGYEQYF
>TRBJ1-2|TRBV3-1|many|NA
TGTGCCAGCACCATATCACAAGGGGGGGGTAACTATGGCTACACCTTC
CASTISQGGGNYGYTF
>TRBJ1-1|TRBV12-5|many|NA
TGTGCTAGTGGTTTGCCGCCCCACCCTGAAGCTTTCTTT
CASGLPPHPEAFF
>TRBJ1-1|TRBV6-5|NA|NA
TGTGCCAGCAGTTACTTCCCGGGGATCGCTGAAGCTTTCTTT
CASSYFPGIAEAFF
>TRBJ1-1|TRBV11-2|many|TRBD1
TGTGCCAGCAGCTTGACTACCAGGACAGGGGGCCTGAACACTGAAGCTTTCTTT
CASSLTTRTGGLNTEAFF
>TRBJ1-1|TRBV24-1|NA|TRBD1
TGTGCCACCAGTGATTCTCGGACAGGGGGACTTGAAGCTTTCTTT
CATSDSRTGGLEAFF
>TRBJ2-1|TRBV11-1|many|NA
TGTGCCAGCAGCTCTTTAACCAGAAGGTCCTACAATGAGCAGTTCTTC
CASSSLTRRSYNEQFF
>TRBJ2-2|TRBV7-9|NA|TRBD2
TGTGCCAGCAGATATAAGGGACTAGCGGACGTCGGGGAGCTGTTTTTT
CASRYKGLADVGELFF
>TRBJ2-3|TRBV27|many|NA
TGTGCCAGCAGTTCCCCCGTTGACAGAAGCACAGATACGCAGTATTTT
CASSSPVDRSTDTQYF
>TRBJ2-5|TRBV6-2/TRBV6-3|many|TRBD1
TGTGCCAGCAGTGACGGGACAGCCTTGCGTGGGACCCAGTACTTC
CASSDGTALRGTQYF
>TRBJ1-5|TRBV27|few|NA
TGTGCCAGCAGCGTTAATAATCAGCCCCAGCATTTT
CASSVNNQPQHF
>TRBJ2-3|TRBV28|many|TRBD2
TGTGCCAGCAGTCCCCGGACTAGCGGGACAGATACGCAGTATTTT
CASSPRTSGTDTQYF
>TRBJ1-6|TRBV20-1|few|NA
TGCAGTGCTAGGGTTACATCCTATAATTCACCCCTCCACTTT
CSARVTSYNSPLHF
>TRBJ2-3|TRBV24-1|NA|TRBD1
TGTGCCACCAGTGACTCGACAGGGGGCTTTACGCAGTATTTT
CATSDSTGGFTQYF
>TRBJ2-7|TRBV4-1|NA|TRBD2
TGCGCCAGCAGCCAATTGCCTAGCGGGAGTAGGGAGCAGTACTTC
CASSQLPSGSREQYF
>TRBJ2-4|TRBV5-1|many|TRBD1
TGCGCCAGCAGTGACAGGGGACTAGCCAAAAACATTCAGTACTTC
CASSDRGLAKNIQYF
>TRBJ1-2|TRBV20-1|few|NA
TGCAGTGCTTTTCAACTAAACTATGGCTACACCTTC
CSAFQLNYGYTF
>TRBJ1-1|TRBV7-9|many|NA
TGTGCCGTTTCTGGGAACACTGAAGCTTTCTTT
CAVSGNTEAFF
>TRBJ1-6|TRBV7-2|NA|NA
TGTGCCAGCAGCGTAGGGAGTTATAATTCACCCCTCCACTTT
CASSVGSYNSPLHF
>TRBJ1-5|TRBV28|many|TRBD1
TGTGCCAGCAGTTTATTACCCCGGACAGGGGGCAATCAGCCCCAGCATTTT
CASSLLPRTGGNQPQHF
>TRBJ2-1|TRBV7-9|NA|TRBD2
TGTGCCAGCAGCCACTACCGGGGGGGCAATGAGCAGTTCTTC
CASSHYRGGNEQFF
>TRBJ1-2|TRBV10-3|few|NA
TGTGCCATCAGTGACAAGACTAACTATGGCTACACCTTC
CAISDKTNYGYTF
>TRBJ2-2|TRBV6-5|NA|NA
TGTGCCAGCAGTTACTCTGGACTCTCTACCGGGGAGCTGTTTTTT
CASSYSGLSTGELFF
>TRBJ2-5|TRBV20-1|NA|TRBD2
TGCAGTGCTAGAGATATGGTAGCGGGAGGTGAGACCCAGTACTTC
CSARDMVAGGETQYF
>TRBJ2-3|TRBV7-2|many|NA
TGTGCCAGCAGCTGGGACCGGAGCACAGATACGCAGTATTTT
CASSWDRSTDTQYF
>TRBJ1-4|TRBV30|many|NA
TGTGCCTGGAGTGTTTTCGGTCGAGGCCGTAATGAAAAACTGTTTTTT
CAWSVFGRGRNEKLFF
>TRBJ2-3|TRBV7-9|many|NA
TGTGCCAGCAGCTTAGGTGGGACTCTCTTTAGCACAGATACGCAGTATTTT
CASSLGGTLFSTDTQYF
>TRBJ2-3|TRBV5-5|once|TRBD2
TGTGCCAGCACCTCGACTAGCGGGGCGGCAGATACGCAGTATTTT
CASTSTSGAADTQYF
>TRBJ2-3|TRBV20-1|NA|TRBD2
TGCAGTGCTACTGGGACTAGCGGGGGTAGCACAGATACGCAGTATTTT
CSATGTSGGSTDTQYF
>TRBJ1-6|TRBV27|many|TRBD1
TGTGCCAGCAGTCAAACCGGGACAGGGAATGATAATTCACCCCTCCACTTT
CASSQTGTGNDNSPLHF
>TRBJ1-1|TRBV6-2/TRBV6-3|many|NA
TGTGCCAGCAGTTACCACAGGGTGGACACTGAAGCTTTCTTT
CASSYHRVDTEAFF
>TRBJ2-7|TRBV28|many|NA
TGTGCCAGCAGTCAGATACCCGGTAAACAGGGTCCCGGGCAGTACTTC
CASSQIPGKQGPGQYF
>TRBJ1-1|TRBV28|many|NA
TGTGCCAGCATAGGGACCCTGAACACTGAAGCTTTCTTT
CASIGTLNTEAFF
>TRBJ2-7|TRBV11-2|many|NA
TGTGCCAGCAGCCCGCAGACCACCTACGAGCAGTACTTC
CASSPQTTYEQYF
>TRBJ2-5|TRBV5-1|many|TRBD2
TGCGCCAGCAGCGCGGGACTAGCGGGATTGGGGGAGACCCAGTACTTC
CASSAGLAGLGETQYF
>TRBJ1-2|TRBV27|NA|TRBD1
TGTGCCAGCAGTTGGACAGGGGGAGGGTATGGCTACACCTTC
CASSWTGGGYGYTF